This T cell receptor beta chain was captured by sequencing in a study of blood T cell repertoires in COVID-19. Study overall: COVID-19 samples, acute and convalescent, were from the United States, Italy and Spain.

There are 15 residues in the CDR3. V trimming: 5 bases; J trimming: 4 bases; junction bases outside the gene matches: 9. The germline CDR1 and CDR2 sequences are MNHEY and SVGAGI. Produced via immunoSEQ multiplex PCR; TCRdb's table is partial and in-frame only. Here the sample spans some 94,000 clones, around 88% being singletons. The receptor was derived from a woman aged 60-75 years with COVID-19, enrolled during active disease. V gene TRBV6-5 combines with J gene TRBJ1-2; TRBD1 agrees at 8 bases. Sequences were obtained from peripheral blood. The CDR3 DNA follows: TGTGCCAGCAGTAACTTCGGACAGGGAGGCTATGGCTACACCTTC. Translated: CASSNFGQGGYGYTF.